What follows are 15 T cell receptor beta chains derived from one specimen sequenced in a study of blood T cell repertoires in COVID-19. Some clones are missing from TCRdb's copy, which holds only in-frame ones; the method was immunoSEQ multiplex PCR. The data show fewer than 30,000 clones, with roughly 80% seen just once and roughly 15% held by the top ten. Material for sequencing was peripheral blood. The source of these receptors is a woman aged 60 to 75 with acute or convalescent COVID-19.

This clone showed up many times. The V and J genes are TRBV4-2 and TRBJ2-5; 7 positions match TRBD1. This CDR3 is 15 amino acids long. Trimming removed 3 bases from V and 2 bases from J; junction bases left unmatched: 6. Germline CDR1 LGHNA, CDR2 YNFKEQ. The CDR3 DNA reads as TGTGCCAGCAGCCACATACGACAGGGACAAGAGACCCAGTACTTC. Protein product: CASSHIRQGQETQYF.

V and J are TRBV2 and TRBJ2-7; 7 nucleotides match TRBD1. CDR3 length equals 13 residues. V lost 8 bases to trimming and J lost 4 bases; unmatched junction nucleotides: 8. In germline, CDR1 is SNHLY, CDR2 FYNNEI. CDR3 residues: CASYRDSIYEQYF. The CDR3 DNA reads as TGTGCCAGCTACCGGGACAGTATATACGAGCAGTACTTC.

This clone was seen a handful of times. This chain joins TRBV10-2 and TRBJ2-1; 8 bases are a match to TRBD1. After removal of 2 bases from V and 14 bases from J, the junction contained 2 bases not matched to a gene. The CDR3 covers 11 residues. From germline, CDR1 is WSHSY and CDR2 SAAADI. CDR3 in amino acids: CASSEETGEFF. CDR3 nucleotide sequence: TGCGCCAGCAGTGAGGAGACAGGGGAGTTCTTC.

The CDR3 sequence: CASSVRLAGGPIYNEQFF. For the CDR3, the DNA is TGTGCCAGCAGCGTTAGACTAGCGGGGGGGCCCATCTACAATGAGCAGTTCTTC. The chain joins TRBV7-2 to TRBJ2-1; TRBD2 matches 14 bases. This CDR3 has 18 amino acids. Germline CDR1 reads SGHTA; CDR2 reads FQGNSA. Trimming took 5 bases from V and 3 from J; bases not matched to a gene: 9.

The rearrangement joins TRBV28 to TRBJ2-2, with 9 bases matching TRBD1. The CDR3 runs 15 residues. Germline V CDR1 and CDR2: MDHEN, SYDVKM. The V gene end was trimmed by 6 bases and the J gene end by 4 bases; junction bases not matched to a gene: 6. The CDR3 sequence: CASSSGTGSTGELFF. CDR3 coding DNA: TGTGCCAGCAGCTCCGGGACAGGGTCCACCGGGGAGCTGTTTTTT.

V and J are TRBV14 and TRBJ2-3, with TRBD2 identical over 7 bases. Germline CDR1 SGHDN, CDR2 FVKESK. The CDR3 totals 16 residues. V lost 4 bases and J lost 1; bases outside the gene matches: 8. The CDR3 DNA follows: TGTGCCAGCAGCCTCGGGTTAGCGGGCCGCACAGATACGCAGTATTTT. Translating it yields CASSLGLAGRTDTQYF.

The chain couples TRBV11-2 to TRBJ2-1; D possibly corresponds to TRBD1 (6 bases). V was cut by 7 bases and J by 7 bases, with 11 bases left in between. The CDR3 sequence is 12 residues long. Germline CDR1 is SGHAT and CDR2 is FQNNGV. Here the CDR3 reads CASNQGMNEQFF. The CDR3 DNA sequence: TGTGCCAGCAACCAGGGGATGAATGAGCAGTTCTTC.

The rearrangement links TRBV5-6 to TRBJ2-3; D gene uncertain. The CDR3 runs 13 residues. CDR1 is SGHDT, CDR2 YYEEEE, per germline. V was shortened by 0 bases and J by 2 bases, with 4 bases between the two germline ends. CDR3 sequence reads: CASSLEHTDTQYF. CDR3 nucleotide sequence: TGTGCCAGCAGCTTGGAACACACAGATACGCAGTATTTT.

The chain's CDR3 is CSASTGEVMRGYTF. The CDR3, as DNA: TGCAGTGCTAGTACGGGGGAGGTAATGCGCGGCTACACCTTC. The V and J genes are TRBV20-1 and TRBJ1-2, with D maybe TRBD1 (5 bases). Trimming cost V 3 bases and J 8 bases, with 19 bases left between them. The CDR3 extends over 14 amino acids. Germline CDR1 and CDR2: DFQATT and SNEGSKA (reference sequence).

Here the CDR3 reads CASSQDLRGNTIYF. The DNA of the CDR3 is TGTGCCAGCAGCCAAGATCTACGGGGAAACACCATATATTTT. The rearrangement links TRBV4-2 to TRBJ1-3; D gene unclear. The V end lost 0 bases, the J end lost 4 bases, and 7 bases lay between the germline ends. The CDR3 runs to 14 residues. Germline V gene data show CDR1 as LGHNA and CDR2 as YNFKEQ.

The J gene is TRBJ2-5, the V gene TRBV18; 8 bases are shared with TRBD2. J lost 0 bases, V lost 6 bases, and 12 bases had no gene match. The CDR3 has 17 amino acids. Germline CDR1 is KGHSH and CDR2 is LQKENI. This CDR3 is CASSPSGRATYQETQYF. The DNA for the CDR3 is TGTGCCAGCTCGCCCTCCGGGAGGGCTACGTACCAAGAGACCCAGTACTTC.

The rearrangement uses TRBV6-5 and TRBJ2-6; D perhaps matches TRBD1 (6 bases). The CDR3 covers 14 residues. The V gene's germline CDR1 is MNHEY and CDR2 SVGAGI. The V end lost 7 bases, the J end lost 1 base, and 8 bases lay between the germline ends. As DNA, the CDR3 is TGTGCCAGCAACACAGGGTCTGGGGCCAACGTCCTGACTTTC. Residues: CASNTGSGANVLTF.

This chain joins TRBV29-1 and TRBJ2-5; 9 bases map to TRBD1. J gave up 5 bases and V 4 bases, and 11 bases lay outside the gene matches. The CDR3 has 15 residues. Germline V CDR1 and CDR2: SQVTM, ANQGSEA. This CDR3 is CSVASPRTGVETQYF. The CDR3 nucleotides are TGCAGCGTTGCCTCTCCCCGGACAGGGGTCGAGACCCAGTACTTC.

This clone is a singleton in its sample. V and J are TRBV7-3 and TRBJ2-5; D unclear. Germline values: CDR1 SGHTA, CDR2 FQGTGA. Between the trimmed V and J ends, which lost 1 base and 5 bases, there was a span of 8 bases. This CDR3 is 13 amino acids long. Here the CDR3 reads CASSLSSIETQYF. CDR3 DNA: TGTGCCAGCAGCTTAAGTTCCATCGAGACCCAGTACTTC.

This CDR3 is CASSLVGGQGHYGYTF. Written as DNA, the CDR3 is TGTGCCAGCAGCCTTGTCGGTGGACAGGGCCACTATGGCTACACCTTC. This chain uses TRBV7-6 with TRBJ1-2; 8 bases match TRBD1. The CDR3 runs 16 residues. With V trimmed by 5 bases and J by 3 bases, 11 bases remained unmatched. Germline CDR1 SGHVS, CDR2 FNYEAQ.